The next 11 T cell receptor beta chains were all read from a single sample in a study of graft-versus-host responses after intestinal transplantation. Clones were sequenced by immunoSEQ multiplex PCR, and TCRdb holds only the in-frame ones, with some missing. This sample carries 85,000 to 100,000 clones, about nine tenths of them seen once, and the ten largest clones take around 0.1%. These receptors have no known antigen. The sample here was unstimulated CD4+ T cells sorted from spleen or lymph node cells, taken before intestinal transplant. The origin of the receptors is a human donor who received an intestinal transplant.

The chain joins TRBV5-1 to TRBJ1-2, with D uncertain. This CDR3 has 13 amino acids. The V and J ends lost 1 base and 3 bases respectively, with 7 bases between them. The germline V gene encodes CDR1 SGHRS and CDR2 YFSETQ. CDR3 sequence reads: CASSLLSDYGYTF. CDR3 sequence (DNA): TGCGCCAGCAGCTTGTTGTCAGACTATGGCTACACCTTC.

This chain uses TRBV5-6 with TRBJ2-4, with TRBD1 identical over 12 bases. The trim removed 0 bases at V and 5 bases at J, leaving 12 bases unmatched. Germline V gene lookup returns CDR1 SGHDT and CDR2 YYEEEE. This CDR3 contains 19 residues. The CDR3 here is CASSLGGDRGRNIQNIQYF. CDR3 coding DNA: TGTGCCAGCAGCTTGGGAGGGGACAGGGGGCGTAATATCCAAAACATTCAGTACTTC. Based on the CDR3 plus reference TRBV5-6 and TRBJ2-4, the full variable domain is DAGVTQSPTHLIKTRGQQVTLRCSPKSGHDTVSWYQQALGQGPQFIFQYYEEEERQRGNFPDRFSGHQFPNYSSELNVNALLLGDSALYLCASSLGGDRGRNIQNIQYFGAGTRLSVL.

The CDR3 nucleotides are TGCGCCAGCAGCTTAAGGGGGCAAGAGACCCAGTACTTC. Translated: CASSLRGQETQYF. The J gene is TRBJ2-5, the V gene TRBV5-1, with D perhaps matching TRBD1 (6 bases). CDR1 SGHRS and CDR2 YFSETQ come from the germline V gene. The CDR3 runs to 13 residues. V gave up 2 bases and J gave up 2 bases, with 7 bases separating them.

V and J are TRBV2 and TRBJ1-2, with TRBD1 as a possible D gene (6 bases). V lost 6 bases, J lost 8 bases, and 13 bases lay in between. The CDR3 sequence is 12 residues long. Germline loops: CDR1 SNHLY, CDR2 FYNNEI. The CDR3 protein is CASSETGRGYTF. CDR3 sequence (DNA): TGTGCCAGCAGCGAAACAGGGAGAGGCTACACCTTC.

Of note for this clone: The germline gene is not matched at one end of the junction; a read error may be the cause. The CDR3 nucleotides are TGTGCCAGTAGTATGGGGACAGGGGACTACGGGCAGTACTTC. Amino acids: CASSMGTGDYGQYF. The V gene is TRBV19, the J gene TRBJ2-7, with TRBD1 identical over 10 bases. The CDR3 extends over 14 amino acids. Germline V gene sequence: CDR1 LNHDA, CDR2 SQIVND (reference sequence).

The chain employs TRBV27 and TRBJ1-2; D is uncertain. The V and J ends lost 5 bases and 8 bases respectively, with 21 bases between them. The length of the CDR3 is 15 residues. The germline gives CDR1 MNHEY, CDR2 SMNVEV (reference sequence). The chain's CDR3 is CASSPTFRGLKGYTF. The CDR3 DNA is TGTGCCAGCAGTCCTACTTTCCGCGGATTAAAAGGCTACACCTTC.

The chain links TRBV10-3 to TRBJ2-7, with D maybe TRBD2 (6 bases). The CDR3 spans 14 residues. The V end was cut by 2 bases, the J end by 4 bases, with 12 bases between. Germline V lookup: CDR1 ENHRY, CDR2 SYGVKD. CDR3 nucleotide sequence: TGTGCCATCAGTGAGGCGGTAGGGAGGTACGAGCAGTACTTC. It yields the protein CAISEAVGRYEQYF.

This CDR3 reads CASSEAERNEKLFF. As DNA, the CDR3 is TGTGCCAGCAGTGAGGCAGAAAGAAATGAAAAACTGTTTTTT. This chain connects TRBV25-1 to TRBJ1-4, with D unresolved. V lost 3 bases and J lost 5, with 10 bases in between. The CDR3 runs 14 residues. Germline lookup yields CDR1 MGHDK and CDR2 SYGVNS.

V gene TRBV6-1 combines with J gene TRBJ1-2; the match to TRBD1 covers 10 bases. Trimming removed 6 bases from V and 1 base from J; junction bases left unmatched: 5. The CDR3 totals 15 residues. CDR1 and CDR2 from the germline V gene are MNHNS and SASEGT. The CDR3 here is CASRPGQGDNYGYTF. CDR3 DNA sequence: TGTGCCAGCAGGCCCGGACAGGGGGATAACTATGGCTACACCTTC.

V usage is TRBV7-8 and J usage is TRBJ2-6; no firm D call. The germline CDR1 and CDR2 sequences are SGHVS and FQNEAQ. V was trimmed by 5 bases and J by 0 bases, leaving 14 bases between them. The CDR3 sequence is 17 residues long. Written as DNA, the CDR3 is TGTGCCAGCAGCCTGGGTACTACCCCCTCTGGGGCCAACGTCCTGACTTTC. This sequence encodes CASSLGTTPSGANVLTF.

The J gene is TRBJ2-5, the V gene TRBV7-2; the D is unclear. V was cut by 4 bases and J by 1 base, with 7 bases left in between. Per the germline V gene, CDR1 is SGHTA and CDR2 is FQGNSA. The length of the CDR3 is 13 residues. The CDR3 sequence: CASSSPVQETQYF. CDR3 bases: TGTGCCAGCAGCTCGCCGGTCCAAGAGACCCAGTACTTC.